The T cell receptor (beta chain) under discussion was sequenced for a study of vaccination and CD4 T cells after COVID-19. Across the study: Stimuli were overlapping spike peptide pools of SARS-CoV-2 and three common cold coronaviruses (HCoV-NL63, HCoV-OC43, HCoV-229E).

Germline V CDR1 and CDR2: LNHDA, SQIVND (reference sequence). V was clipped by 5 bases and J by 7 bases, with 21 bases between them. The CDR3 is 16 residues long. Study-wide results and limits: Median SARS-CoV-2-reactive clonotypes rose from approximately 23 to 38, not significantly.

With respect to this clonotype: The antigen remains unidentified.

With the Oncomine TCR Beta short-read assay, DNA from cultured CD4+ T cells was sequenced. Investigators isolated genomic DNA from cultured CD4+ T cells. TCRdb processed the PCR reads anew with MiXCR; each CDR3 protein has one entry. The table lists about 25,000 distinct CDR3 sequences, 28% of them singletons. Time point noted: late sampling 161 to 241 days after vaccination in a few convalescent patients. The treatment is: approximately nine-day PBMC culture with coronavirus spike peptide pools or control peptides (ViraFEST assay). This chain uses TRBV19 with TRBJ1-5; D remains ambiguous. The clonotype was recovered from a human donor who had recovered from COVID-19. The input for sequencing was CD4+ T cells from blood, cultured in vitro, taken about 7 months after SARS-CoV-2 vaccination. CDR3 protein: CASSPGYSYRGQPQHF. The CDR3 DNA follows: TGTGCCAGTAGTCCAGGTTACAGCTACAGAGGACAGCCCCAGCATTTT.